This TCR beta chain was observed in a study of Ad26.COV2.S vaccination and SARS-CoV-2 variants. Study-wide background: Intramuscular Ad26.COV2.S at 5x10^10 or 1x10^11 viral particles. Findings and limits, study-wide: Total T cell responses, in the TCR breadth and depth analyses, may have been underestimated. After vaccination, substantial breadth of spike-specific CD8+ and CD4+ responses was reported.

Measured with immunoSEQ multiplex PCR; TCRdb has only the in-frame clones, and not every one. This table holds about 400,000 clones, about 88% found once. As concerns this clone: Its matching antigen is unknown. The sample carries other DNA sequences with the same CDR3.

As for treatment: about 20 received Ad26.COV2.S at low or high dose, single or two shots; several received placebo; per-sample allocation not given. Repertoires come from day 63 after the first vaccine or placebo injection. Vaccination used an Ad26 vector expressing Wuhan-strain SARS-CoV-2 spike. Source: peripheral blood, taken in a trial of Ad26.COV2.S vaccine versus placebo. This clonotype was obtained from a person between 18 and 59 years old who received the Ad26.COV2.S COVID-19 vaccine or a placebo.

CDR3 sequence reads: CASRQTGSSGNTIYF. The CDR3 bases are TGTGCCAGCAGGCAGACAGGCAGCTCTGGAAACACCATATATTTT. The V gene is TRBV6-5, the J gene TRBJ1-3; D is perhaps TRBD1 (6 bases). Germline assignment: CDR1 MNHEY and CDR2 SVGAGI. Trimming removed 6 bases at V and 0 bases at J, with 12 bases between. The CDR3 extends over 15 amino acids.